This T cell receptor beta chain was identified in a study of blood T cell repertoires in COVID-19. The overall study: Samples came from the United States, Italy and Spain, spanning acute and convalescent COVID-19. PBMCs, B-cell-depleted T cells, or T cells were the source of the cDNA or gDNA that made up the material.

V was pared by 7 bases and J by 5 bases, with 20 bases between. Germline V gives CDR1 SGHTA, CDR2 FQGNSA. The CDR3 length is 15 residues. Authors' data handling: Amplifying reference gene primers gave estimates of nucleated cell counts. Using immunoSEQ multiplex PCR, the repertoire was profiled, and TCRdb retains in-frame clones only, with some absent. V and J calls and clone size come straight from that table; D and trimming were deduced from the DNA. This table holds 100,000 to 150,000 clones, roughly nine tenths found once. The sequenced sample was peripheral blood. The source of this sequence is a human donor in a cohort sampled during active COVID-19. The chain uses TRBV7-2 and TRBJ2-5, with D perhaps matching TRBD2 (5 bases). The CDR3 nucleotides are TGTGCCAGCAACCACGGAGGTGCTGGGTGGGAGACCCAGTACTTC. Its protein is CASNHGGAGWETQYF.